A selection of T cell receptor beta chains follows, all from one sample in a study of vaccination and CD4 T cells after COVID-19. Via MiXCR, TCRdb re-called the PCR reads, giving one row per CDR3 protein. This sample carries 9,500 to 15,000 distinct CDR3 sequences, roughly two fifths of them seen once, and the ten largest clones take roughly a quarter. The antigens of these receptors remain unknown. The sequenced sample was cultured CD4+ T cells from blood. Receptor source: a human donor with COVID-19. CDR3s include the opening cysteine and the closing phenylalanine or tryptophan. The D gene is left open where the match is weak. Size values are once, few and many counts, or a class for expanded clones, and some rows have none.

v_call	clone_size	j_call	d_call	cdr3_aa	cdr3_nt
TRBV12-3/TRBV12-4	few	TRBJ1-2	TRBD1	CASRGTGNYGYTF	TGTGCCAGCAGGGGGACAGGGAACTATGGCTACACCTTC
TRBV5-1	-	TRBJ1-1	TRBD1	CASSLGTGYTEAFF	TGCGCCAGCAGCCTAGGGACAGGCTACACTGAAGCTTTCTTT
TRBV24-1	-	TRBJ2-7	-	CATSEGNKGGDEQYF	TGTGCCACCAGTGAGGGTAACAAGGGTGGCGACGAGCAGTACTTC
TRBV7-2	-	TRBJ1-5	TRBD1	CASRVDRAQPQHF	TGTGCCAGCAGGGTCGACAGGGCTCAGCCCCAGCATTTT
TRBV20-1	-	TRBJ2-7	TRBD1	CSAETGTGIPYEQYF	TGCAGTGCTGAGACCGGGACAGGGATCCCCTACGAGCAGTACTTC
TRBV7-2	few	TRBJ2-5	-	CASSSPRSAQYF	TGTGCCAGCAGCTCCCCTCGTTCGGCCCAGTACTTC
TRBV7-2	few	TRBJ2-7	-	CASSLSQGEGYEQYF	TGTGCCAGCAGCTTAAGTCAGGGGGAGGGATACGAGCAGTACTTC
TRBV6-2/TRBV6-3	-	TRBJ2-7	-	CASSRSQGSGEQYF	TGTGCCAGCAGCCGCTCACAGGGCTCTGGCGAGCAGTACTTC
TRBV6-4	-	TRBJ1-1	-	CASSVVGGSTEAFF	TGTGCCAGCAGTGTAGTAGGGGGGAGCACTGAAGCTTTCTTT
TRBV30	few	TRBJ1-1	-	CAWHSQRTRNTEAFF	TGTGCCTGGCACTCCCAGAGGACCAGAAACACTGAAGCTTTCTTT
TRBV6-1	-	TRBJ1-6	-	CASTDPPSPLHF	TGTGCCAGCACCGACCCCCCTTCACCCCTCCACTTT
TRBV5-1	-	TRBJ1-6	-	CASSLDYSPLHF	TGCGCCAGCAGCTTGGACTATTCACCCCTCCACTTT
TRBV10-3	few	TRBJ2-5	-	CAIRLGVQETQYF	TGTGCCATCAGGCTAGGAGTCCAAGAGACCCAGTACTTC
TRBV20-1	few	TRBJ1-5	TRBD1	CSARARTGESSNQPQHF	TGCAGTGCTAGAGCCCGGACAGGGGAAAGTAGCAATCAGCCCCAGCATTTT
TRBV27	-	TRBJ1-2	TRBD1	CASSQRQGTMYTF	TGTGCCAGCAGCCAAAGACAGGGGACTATGTACACCTTC
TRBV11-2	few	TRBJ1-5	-	CASSGGGNQPQHF	TGTGCCAGCAGCGGGGGTGGGAATCAGCCCCAGCATTTT
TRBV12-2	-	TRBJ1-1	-	CASRSKVLMLNTEAFF	TGTGCAAGTCGCTCGAAGGTGCTGATGTTGAACACTGAAGCTTTCTTT
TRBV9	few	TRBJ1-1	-	CASSPQVGGLGTEAFF	TGTGCCAGCAGCCCCCAGGTAGGGGGGCTCGGGACTGAAGCTTTCTTT
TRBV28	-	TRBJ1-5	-	CATQTENQPQHF	TGTGCGACGCAAACGGAGAATCAGCCCCAGCATTTT
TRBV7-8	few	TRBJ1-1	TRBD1	CASSLTGNVKNTEAFF	TGTGCCAGCAGCTTGACAGGGAATGTCAAGAACACTGAAGCTTTCTTT
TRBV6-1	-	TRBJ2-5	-	CASSRGLVQETQYF	TGTGCCAGCAGCAGGGGACTGGTCCAAGAGACCCAGTACTTC
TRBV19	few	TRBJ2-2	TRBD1	CASSTTAGTGFTGELFF	TGTGCCAGTAGTACAACCGCCGGGACAGGCTTCACCGGGGAGCTGTTTTTT
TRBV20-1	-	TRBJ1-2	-	CSARTRTITRGAGYGYTF	TGCAGTGCTAGAACACGCACGATTACCAGGGGAGCGGGCTATGGCTACACCTTC
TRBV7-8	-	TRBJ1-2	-	CASSLVRVYSRNYGYTF	TGTGCCAGCAGCTTAGTGAGGGTATACTCGCGGAACTATGGCTACACCTTC
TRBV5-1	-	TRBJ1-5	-	CASSLGQNQPQHF	TGCGCCAGCAGCTTGGGACAGAATCAGCCCCAGCATTTT
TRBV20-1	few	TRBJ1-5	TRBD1	CSAKTGNQPQHF	TGCAGTGCTAAGACAGGGAATCAGCCCCAGCATTTT
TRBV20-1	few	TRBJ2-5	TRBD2	CSASRGSGGAGETQYF	TGCAGTGCTAGCCGAGGTTCCGGGGGGGCCGGAGAGACCCAGTACTTC
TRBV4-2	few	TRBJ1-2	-	CASSQDDRADYGYTF	TGTGCCAGCAGCCAAGATGACCGGGCGGACTATGGCTACACCTTC
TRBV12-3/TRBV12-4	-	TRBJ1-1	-	CASRGAVGGATEAFF	TGTGCCAGCCGAGGGGCTGTCGGGGGAGCCACTGAAGCTTTCTTT
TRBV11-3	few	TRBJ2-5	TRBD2	CASSKGLAGKRETQYF	TGTGCCAGCAGCAAGGGACTAGCGGGGAAGAGGGAGACCCAGTACTTC
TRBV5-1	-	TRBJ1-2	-	CASSAKTSIYGYTF	TGCGCCAGCAGCGCAAAGACAAGTATCTATGGCTACACCTTC
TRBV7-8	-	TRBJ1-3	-	CASSLALRGGSGNTIYF	TGTGCCAGCAGCTTAGCGCTCCGGGGCGGCTCTGGAAACACCATATATTTT
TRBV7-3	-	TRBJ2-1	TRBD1	CASSPGQGAEQFF	TGTGCCAGCAGCCCGGGACAGGGGGCTGAGCAGTTCTTC
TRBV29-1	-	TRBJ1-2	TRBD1	CSVEKEGAGYGYTF	TGCAGCGTTGAAAAGGAGGGGGCCGGCTATGGCTACACCTTC
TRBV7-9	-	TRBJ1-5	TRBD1	CASSGLRGQPQHF	TGTGCCAGCAGCGGACTCAGGGGGCAGCCCCAGCATTTT
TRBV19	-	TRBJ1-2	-	CASIMDGNYGYTF	TGTGCCAGTATCATGGACGGGAACTATGGCTACACCTTC
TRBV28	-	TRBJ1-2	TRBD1	CASSTYRTGNYGYTF	TGTGCCAGCAGCACTTACCGGACAGGGAACTATGGCTACACCTTC
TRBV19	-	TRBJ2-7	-	CASSKIGGYEQYF	TGTGCCAGTAGTAAGATAGGGGGCTACGAGCAGTACTTC
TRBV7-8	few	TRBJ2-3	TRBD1	CASSLTGSDTDTQYF	TGTGCCAGCAGTCTGACAGGGTCCGACACAGATACGCAGTATTTT
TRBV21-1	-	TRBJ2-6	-	CASTKGGLRLSGANVLTF	TGTGCCAGCACCAAAGGGGGACTCCGTCTCTCTGGGGCCAACGTCCTGACTTTC
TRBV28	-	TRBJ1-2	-	CASSFVLFGYTF	TGTGCCAGCAGTTTTGTTCTCTTTGGCTACACCTTC
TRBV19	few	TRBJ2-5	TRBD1	CASSIKSRTGISGETQYF	TGTGCCAGTAGTATCAAGTCCCGGACAGGGATTTCAGGAGAGACCCAGTACTTC
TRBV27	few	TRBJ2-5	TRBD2	CASRPGLVIPQETQYF	TGTGCCAGCAGACCTGGACTAGTAATACCGCAGGAGACCCAGTACTTC
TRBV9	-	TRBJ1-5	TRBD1	CASSVTGAYQPQHF	TGTGCCAGCAGCGTTACAGGGGCCTATCAGCCCCAGCATTTT
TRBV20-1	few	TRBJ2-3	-	CSASRRKTPPRDTQYF	TGCAGTGCTTCCCGACGGAAAACTCCACCCAGGGATACGCAGTATTTT
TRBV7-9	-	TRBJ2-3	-	CASSPRRDTDTQYF	TGTGCCAGCAGCCCCCGTAGGGACACAGATACGCAGTATTTT
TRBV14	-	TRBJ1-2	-	CASSHQGSGWYGYTF	TGTGCCAGCAGCCATCAGGGGTCAGGGTGGTATGGCTACACCTTC
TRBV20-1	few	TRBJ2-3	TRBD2	CSAPGGLTLRDTQYF	TGCAGTGCGCCGGGGGGACTAACCCTTCGGGATACGCAGTATTTT
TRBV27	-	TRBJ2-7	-	CASSPDRLHSYEQYF	TGTGCCAGCAGTCCCGATAGATTACACTCCTACGAGCAGTACTTC
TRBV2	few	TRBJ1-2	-	CASRIYGYTF	TGTGCCAGCAGGATCTATGGCTACACCTTC